This TCR beta chain was retrieved from a study of shared clonotypes between healthy human individuals (TCRdb year 2020). Background on the whole study: A few men and a couple of women, aged 18 to 49 years, made up the cohort. Per donor, three plates each were used for CD4 naive and CD4 memory, two for CD8 naive, and one for CD8 memory. To estimate repertoire size and how much clonotype sharing occurs between individuals, the study deeply sequenced the blood TCR repertoires of a handful of healthy adults. To increase sequencing depth and limit assay-specific biases, different laboratories used diverse techniques to prepare libraries and sequence TCR repertoires. Between about 0.85 and 8.9 billion PBMCs per donor were obtained by leukapheresis.

The donors were healthy, HIV-negative adults who had no recently reported acute infections or vaccinations. Only Caucasian adults living in Nashville, Tennessee, USA were represented among the donors. CD4+ T cells were enriched by magnetic negative selection; naive cells were then positively selected on CD45RA, and the negative fraction formed the memory subset. After blood collection by leukapheresis, PBMCs were isolated using Ficoll-Histopaque density gradient centrifugation and then cryopreserved in the vapor phase of liquid nitrogen. Analytical flow cytometry was used to check the purity and quantity of every magnetically sorted T cell population. Genomic DNA was isolated from each sorted fraction and quantified by UV absorbance on a Nanodrop 2000c. Using the deep immunoSEQ assay, TCR CDR3 regions were amplified from genomic DNA by multiplex PCR. Extracted genomic DNA from each cell subset was distributed evenly across all wells of several immunoSEQ 96-well plates, and each plate was treated as a replicate. Each replicate PCR for sorted subsets received about 210 ng genomic DNA, equal to roughly 33,000 T cell genomes. Purified libraries were measured with a Qubit 3.0 fluorometer, size-checked on a Bioanalyzer 2100, and measured again with the KAPA Library Quantification kit. Every immunoSEQ 96-well plate was sequenced on a separate single-read 150-cycle Illumina NextSeq 550 flow cell. In the paper's pipeline: The immunoSEQ output contained only junctional sequences without quality scores, so filtering could not match that applied to full-length reads. To assign V/J genes and CDR3, sequences were annotated using PyIR, a Python wrapper for IgBLAST v1.9, with IMGT germline references. Any read was removed if the V/J assignment was weak (E-value above 1e-6), the CDR3 was missing, or the read contained stop codons, out-of-frame junctions, or ambiguous translated residues. V3J clonotypes were defined as sequences sharing an identical inferred V gene, J gene, and CDR3 amino acid sequence. Percentage overlap between repertoires was calculated by dividing the number of shared unique clonotypes by the size of the smaller repertoire. Richness of each repertoire was evaluated using RTK rarefaction, the Chao1 estimator, and Recon v2.1 estimates of unobserved clonotypes. Generation probabilities were computed with OLGA for all TCRbeta clonotypes obtained by the gDNA method from a handful of donors. This immuneACCESS table, as held by TCRdb, lists in-frame sequences with V and J called but not all clones. Of the missing ones, under half trace to an unresolved V gene in checked studies; the others have no known cause. V, J and clone size are those of that table, while D and trimming were read from the DNA. This sample gives a few million clones in total; approximately 93% of them show up just once. The top ten constitute about 0.39% of the sample.

The germline V gene gives CDR1 as SGHVS and CDR2 as FNYEAQ. The CDR3 runs 15 residues from the cysteine to the phenylalanine. Left in the record is the CDR3 DNA by itself, 45 bases read in frame from the first base. V is trimmed back by 4 bases and J by 4 bases, and the junction contains 1 base that no gene match accounts for. As for this clone: Its antigen remains undetermined. Base qualities were left out, and no much larger clone turns up one base away. The same CDR3 is also encoded by other DNA sequences in this sample.

The research as a whole found: Higher generation probabilities were observed for clonotypes shared by all four sorted-subset donors than for non-shared clonotypes. Based on pairwise subsampling, the degree of clonotype sharing among donors was expected to be affected by sequencing depth. Because the study included a small number of donors, the genetic and exposure-history diversity represented was limited. Naive subsets generally had larger estimated clonotype richness than memory subsets. When a few donors were compared, the shared fraction of clonotypes was 5% to 6.5% for naive CD4, roughly 3.3% for naive CD8, 2% to 2.5% for memory CD4, and roughly 0.43% for memory CD8. Sampling was limited to blood, and TCR repertoires in tissue likely differ from TCR repertoires in blood. Even with the large sequencing depth, rarefaction of the sorted-subset datasets indicated that sequencing was incomplete.

Sequencing used naive CD4+ T cells from PBMCs. This specimen's cell subset or site label, per the study, means: CD45RA+ positively selected. This sequence was found in a man between 18 and 35 years old in good health. Some clones in this sample may be carry-over from other donors' samples. The chain is made from TRBV7-6 and TRBJ2-1, and TRBD2 aligns with 13 junction nucleotides. Read as DNA, the sequence is TGTGCCAGCAGCTCGGGACTAGCGGGGTACAATGAGCAGTTCTTC. Translated, it reads CASSSGLAGYNEQFF.